One and the same sample provided the 3 T cell receptor beta chains below, sequenced in a study of blood T cell repertoires in COVID-19. TCRdb's table, derived via immunoSEQ multiplex PCR, lists solely in-frame clones and lacks some. The profile shows approximately 76,000 clones, about 86% of them singletons. Sequenced sample: peripheral blood. These receptors were obtained from a man older than 75 with active or convalescent COVID-19.

This clone showed up just once. The chain is built from TRBV5-3 and TRBJ1-2; the match to TRBD1 covers 9 bases. TRBV5-3 qualifies as an ORF whose function is uncertain. The CDR3 spans 17 residues. Trimming took 5 bases from V and 4 from J; bases not matched to a gene: 15. This chain's CDR3 is CARRIQGADKESYGYTF. The CDR3 DNA is TGTGCCAGAAGGATACAGGGGGCGGATAAGGAGAGCTATGGCTACACCTTC.

The V gene is TRBV13, the J gene TRBJ2-7; 8 bases agree with TRBD2. Germline CDR1 PRHDT, CDR2 FYEKMQ (reference sequence). Trimming cost V 6 bases and J 6 bases; bases outside gene matches: 13. The CDR3 runs 15 residues. The CDR3 here is CASRQNGGAPSEQYF. CDR3 nucleotide sequence: TGTGCCAGCAGGCAGAACGGGGGGGCCCCCTCCGAGCAGTACTTC.

This chain joins TRBV30 and TRBJ2-1; D call uncertain. Trimming took 2 bases from V and 0 from J, leaving 11 bases between them. The CDR3 is 15 amino acids. Looked up from germline, CDR1 is GTSNPN and CDR2 is SVGIG (reference sequence). This chain's CDR3 is CAWSSFLISYNEQFF. CDR3 coding DNA: TGTGCCTGGAGTTCTTTCCTTATCTCCTACAATGAGCAGTTCTTC. The whole variable domain, remainder taken from reference TRBV30 and TRBJ2-1, is SQTIHQWPATLVQPVGSPLSLECTVEGTSNPNLYWYRQAAGRGLQLLFYSVGIGQISSEVPQNLSASRPQDRQFILSSKKLLLSDSGFYLCAWSSFLISYNEQFFGPGTRLTVL.